This T cell receptor beta chain was recorded in a study of cytomegalovirus exposure and HLA in healthy donors. The overall study: HLA-typed donors were the source of approximately 86 million unique TCRs held in an early data release.

13 Jbeta primers and 60 Vbeta primers were used for the PCR. Sequencing was performed with immunoSEQ multiplex PCR; in TCRdb, only in-frame clones are kept and a portion is missing. The repertoire holds about 190,000 clones, almost 75% seen once, with around 3.2% in the top ten. CDR3 length equals 13 residues. Trimming cost V 7 bases and J 3 bases; bases outside gene matches: 1. Germline lookup yields CDR1 SNHLY and CDR2 FYNNEI. With regard to this clone: The antigen remains undetermined.

Study findings and constraints: Previously analyzed data showed that most TCR beta V segments were productive at a frequency of about 90% or about 30%. The investigators catalogued 150 to 200 TCR beta chains as cytomegalovirus-associated. Within the data, a cluster of highly shared sequence variants was likely a sequencing artifact.

The sample was PBMCs. This sequence joins TRBV2 and TRBJ2-1, with 9 bases matching TRBD2. The sequence came from a woman aged 30 to 39 in good health and CMV-seropositive. CDR3 coding DNA: TGTGCCAGCACTAGCGGGAACTACAATGAGCAGTTCTTC. As protein: CASTSGNYNEQFF.